The 9 T cell receptor beta chains presented below share a single source sample, sequenced in a study of blood T cell repertoires in COVID-19. Libraries were prepared by immunoSEQ multiplex PCR; TCRdb keeps only in-frame clonotypes and omits some of them. The sample contains tens of thousands of clones, about two thirds of which appear only once. Material for sequencing was peripheral blood. These receptors were obtained from an older woman with COVID-19, enrolled during active disease.

The V and J genes are TRBV11-2 and TRBJ2-1; 8 bases are a match to TRBD2. The CDR3 runs 14 residues. V dropped 5 bases and J dropped 1; count of bases not matched to a gene: 1. Germline assignment: CDR1 SGHAT and CDR2 FQNNGV. As DNA, the CDR3 is TGTGCCAGCAGCGTAGCGGGGTCCTACAATGAGCAGTTCTTC. This encodes CASSVAGSYNEQFF.

The chain carries TRBV12-5 and TRBJ2-6, with 7 bases matching TRBD1. The CDR3 length is 20 residues. V gave up 0 bases and J gave up 1 base; unmatched junction bases: 12. The germline V gene has CDR1 LGHNT and CDR2 FRNRAP. This chain's CDR3 is CASGLVEILNRGSGANVLTF. As DNA, the CDR3 is TGTGCTAGTGGTTTGGTAGAAATATTGAACAGGGGATCTGGGGCCAACGTCCTGACTTTC.

This chain joins TRBV18 and TRBJ1-1; TRBD1 matches at 7 bases. The CDR3 loop spans 16 amino acids. V lost 3 bases, J lost 1 base, and 8 bases stayed unmatched. The germline V gene encodes CDR1 KGHSH and CDR2 LQKENI. The CDR3 DNA sequence: TGTGCCAGCTCACCTACAGGGGTGGGAGGGAACACTGAAGCTTTCTTT. Translating gives CASSPTGVGGNTEAFF.

The gene calls are TRBV23-1 and TRBJ2-2; 7 bases match TRBD1. TRBV23-1 is classed as an ORF, of uncertain function. The CDR3 is 14 amino acids. Trimming removed 3 bases from V and 6 bases from J; junction bases left unmatched: 4. Written as DNA, the CDR3 is TGCGCCAGCAGTCACCCCACAGGGGCCGGGGAGCTGTTTTTT. Residues: CASSHPTGAGELFF.

The gene calls are TRBV5-6 and TRBJ1-1; the D gene is possibly TRBD1 (5 bases). Germline V gene data show CDR1 as SGHDT and CDR2 as YYEEEE. The CDR3 loop spans 13 amino acids. V was shortened by 0 bases and J by 5 bases, with 8 bases between the two germline ends. The CDR3 spells CASSLEGLTEAFF. In DNA, the CDR3 is TGTGCCAGCAGCTTGGAGGGGCTGACTGAAGCTTTCTTT.

CDR3 sequence: CASSSQGSGSYNEQFF. CDR3 nucleotides: TGCGCCAGCAGCTCCCAGGGGAGCGGCTCCTACAATGAGCAGTTCTTC. The chain employs TRBV4-3 and TRBJ2-1; maybe TRBD1 (6 bases). CDR3 length equals 16 residues. V was pared by 5 bases and J by 0 bases, with 14 bases between. Germline V gene lookup returns CDR1 LGHNA and CDR2 YSLEER.

The chain is built from TRBV7-9 and TRBJ1-4; TRBD1 matches 7 bases. Unmatched junction bases numbered 10, after V lost 5 bases and J lost 4 bases. The germline V gene has CDR1 SEHNR and CDR2 FQNEAQ (reference sequence). CDR3 size: 16 residues. CDR3 loop: CASSVGTARFNEKLFF. The CDR3 DNA reads TGTGCCAGCAGCGTCGGGACAGCGCGTTTTAATGAAAAACTGTTTTTT. The full variable domain, in which reference TRBV7-9 and TRBJ1-4 provide the parts outside the CDR3, is DTGVSQNPRHKITKRGQNVTFRCDPISEHNRLYWYRQTLGQGPEFLTYFQNEAQLEKSRLLSDRFSAERPKGSFSTLEIQRTEQGDSAMYLCASSVGTARFNEKLFFGSGTQLSVL.

The rearrangement joins TRBV12-3 or TRBV12-4 to TRBJ2-1; 7 positions match TRBD2. The CDR3 contains 13 residues. V dropped 5 bases and J dropped 8; count of bases not matched to a gene: 6. The CDR3 DNA sequence: TGTGCCAGCAGTCCCACTAGCGCGGATGAGCAGTTCTTC. This encodes CASSPTSADEQFF.

V and J are TRBV6-5 and TRBJ1-2; D unresolved. CDR3 length equals 13 residues. V was clipped by 5 bases and J by 2 bases, with 9 bases between them. Germline V gene lookup returns CDR1 MNHEY and CDR2 SVGAGI. The CDR3 is CASSLTRNYGYTF. The CDR3 nucleotides are TGTGCCAGCAGTCTTACTCGCAACTATGGCTACACCTTC.